The 17 T cell receptor beta chains reported below all come from one sample, sequenced in a study of cytotoxic CD8 clonotypes in ibrutinib-treated CLL. The repertoire was sequenced with immunoSEQ multiplex PCR; TCRdb's copy has only in-frame clones and lacks some. The sample records roughly 97,000 clones, around four fifths being singletons. The source material was PBMCs, sampled after 12 months of ibrutinib treatment. The source is a human donor with chronic lymphocytic leukemia.

This chain joins TRBV27 and TRBJ2-1; 7 nucleotides line up with TRBD1. V lost 7 bases and J lost 1; bases outside the gene matches: 10. The CDR3 consists of 16 residues. CDR1 MNHEY and CDR2 SMNVEV come from the germline V gene (reference sequence). The CDR3 spells CASNHRGRASYNEQFF. The DNA of the CDR3 is TGTGCCAGCAATCACAGGGGTAGAGCATCCTACAATGAGCAGTTCTTC.

The table lists this clone with a few counts. The V gene is TRBV19, the J gene TRBJ2-1; D remains ambiguous. CDR3 length equals 12 residues. The V gene lost 6 bases and the J gene lost 9 bases, with 12 bases spanning the gap. Looked up from germline, CDR1 is LNHDA and CDR2 is SQIVND (reference sequence). The CDR3 protein is CASSARVAEQFF. The CDR3 nucleotides read TGTGCCAGTAGCGCTAGGGTCGCTGAGCAGTTCTTC.

The J gene is TRBJ2-5, the V gene TRBV7-3; TRBD1 matches at 7 bases. The CDR3 has 13 amino acids. Per the germline V gene, CDR1 is SGHTA and CDR2 is FQGTGA. The ends lost 8 bases at V and 7 bases at J; junction bases unmatched: 10. This CDR3 is CASGDSSVGTQYF. The CDR3 DNA reads as TGTGCCAGCGGGGACAGCTCGGTCGGGACCCAGTACTTC. Using reference TRBV7-3 and TRBJ2-5 for the parts outside the CDR3, the full variable domain is GAGVSQTPSNKVTEKGKYVELRCDPISGHTALYWYRQSLGQGPEFLIYFQGTGAADDSGLPNDRFFAVRPEGSVSTLKIQRTERGDSAVYLCASGDSSVGTQYFGPGTRLLVL.

In its sample, this clone was seen a few times. The CDR3 DNA reads as TGTGCCAGCAGTCCGACTAGCGGGGGTCAAGAGACCCAGTACTTC. Translated, it gives CASSPTSGGQETQYF. V gene TRBV11-2 combines with J gene TRBJ2-5; 12 bases agree with TRBD2. V gave up 6 bases and J gave up 2 bases; unmatched junction bases: 4. The germline V gene encodes CDR1 SGHAT and CDR2 FQNNGV. This CDR3 region has 15 residues.

The chain recombines TRBV5-5 with TRBJ1-5; TRBD1 is a possible D gene (5 bases). This CDR3 comprises 16 residues. V was trimmed by 1 base and J by 6 bases, leaving 17 bases between them. Germline V gene lookup returns CDR1 SGHKS and CDR2 YYEKEE (reference sequence). CDR3 residues: CASSLYDSGNGQPQHF. Written as DNA, the CDR3 is TGTGCCAGCAGCTTGTACGACTCAGGGAATGGTCAGCCCCAGCATTTT.

V and J are TRBV9 and TRBJ2-5; D is uncertain. Germline values: CDR1 SGDLS, CDR2 YYNGEE. This CDR3 has 15 residues. Trimming took off 3 bases at V and 1 base at J, with 13 bases between the two ends. In DNA, the CDR3 is TGTGCCAGCAGCGCGGCGGTGCGGATCCAAGAGACCCAGTACTTC. Protein sequence: CASSAAVRIQETQYF.

The chain recombines TRBV7-9 with TRBJ1-1; no clear D gene. The CDR3 is 11 amino acids. The germline V gene has CDR1 SEHNR and CDR2 FQNEAQ (reference sequence). V lost 3 bases, J lost 3 bases, and 2 bases lay in between. DNA of the CDR3: TGTGCCAGCAGCTTTGACACTGAAGCTTTCTTT. Its protein is CASSFDTEAFF.

This clone came up once. Written as DNA, the CDR3 is TGCAGCGTTGGGGGGGCTAATGAAAAACTGTTTTTT. Translated: CSVGGANEKLFF. The rearrangement joins TRBV29-1 to TRBJ1-4, with D possibly matching TRBD1 (5 bases). Germline V gene sequence: CDR1 SQVTM, CDR2 ANQGSEA. V lost 4 bases and J lost 3, with 6 bases in between. This CDR3 is 12 amino acids long.

This clone was seen once. This chain uses TRBV7-3 with TRBJ1-5; possibly TRBD1 for D (5 bases). This CDR3 comprises 12 residues. CDR1 SGHTA and CDR2 FQGTGA come from the germline V gene. V was shortened by 5 bases and J by 11 bases, with 13 bases between the two germline ends. The CDR3 coding sequence is TGTGCCAGCAGCCCGGACGGGGGAACCCAGCATTTT. Protein sequence: CASSPDGGTQHF.

This clone was counted a few times. This chain joins TRBV14 and TRBJ2-7; D may match TRBD1 or TRBD2 (6 bases each). CDR3 length: 16 amino acids. V was pared by 4 bases and J by 5 bases, with 21 bases between. Germline CDR1 SGHDN, CDR2 FVKESK. The CDR3 DNA follows: TGTGCCAGCAGCCGCGGGACACTACGAATACGCGACGAGCAGTACTTC. Its protein product is CASSRGTLRIRDEQYF.

This rearrangement joins TRBV2 to TRBJ2-5; TRBD1 is a possible D gene (6 bases). Trimming removed 7 bases at V and 2 bases at J, with 17 bases between. This CDR3 is 15 amino acids long. CDR1 is SNHLY and CDR2 is FYNNEI in the germline V gene. The CDR3 is CASNREGTYQETQYF. The CDR3, as DNA: TGTGCCAGCAACCGAGAGGGGACATATCAAGAGACCCAGTACTTC.

The chain carries TRBV4-2 and TRBJ2-5; D perhaps matches TRBD2 (5 bases). This CDR3 contains 14 residues. V dropped 1 base and J dropped 3 bases, with 9 bases sitting between them. Germline loops: CDR1 LGHNA, CDR2 YNFKEQ. CDR3 sequence reads: CASSQVPGKETQYF. In DNA form, the CDR3 reads TGTGCCAGCAGCCAAGTCCCGGGGAAAGAGACCCAGTACTTC.

The V call is TRBV7-9, the J call TRBJ2-3; D might be TRBD2 (5 bases). The V end was cut by 2 bases, the J end by 9 bases, with 15 bases between. The V gene's germline CDR1 is SEHNR and CDR2 FQNEAQ (reference sequence). The CDR3 covers 14 residues. The CDR3 protein is CASSLRGGDRTQYF. The CDR3 DNA reads as TGTGCCAGCAGCTTACGGGGTGGAGATCGGACGCAGTATTTT.

The chain couples TRBV6-6 to TRBJ2-7; 7 bases line up with TRBD1. CDR1 and CDR2 from the germline V gene are MNHNY and SVGAGI (reference sequence). V shed 6 bases, J shed 5 bases, and the junction held 4 bases outside the gene matches. This CDR3 is built from 12 residues. The CDR3 is CASRTGDHEQYF. CDR3 DNA: TGTGCCAGCAGAACAGGGGACCACGAGCAGTACTTC.

The V gene is TRBV20-1, the J gene TRBJ1-1; 7 bases are a match to TRBD1. Germline V gives CDR1 DFQATT, CDR2 SNEGSKA (reference sequence). CDR3 length: 11 amino acids. J lost 6 bases, V lost 6 bases, and 4 bases had no gene match. The CDR3 DNA is TGCAGTGCAACAGGGGAATCTGAAGCTTTCTTT. Protein sequence: CSATGESEAFF.

This chain uses TRBV5-1 with TRBJ2-2; unclear D gene. Looked up from germline, CDR1 is SGHRS and CDR2 is YFSETQ. V gave up 2 bases and J gave up 6 bases, with 20 bases separating them. The CDR3 has 17 residues. The CDR3 is CASSLPQSGSRAGELFF. In nucleotides, the CDR3 is TGCGCCAGCAGCTTACCACAGTCAGGTTCTAGGGCCGGGGAGCTGTTTTTT.

In DNA, the CDR3 is TGTGCCAGCAGTTCGCTTAGGACAGGGGAGGCCGCAGCTTTCTTT. Protein: CASSSLRTGEAAAFF. The chain is built from TRBV27 and TRBJ1-1; 9 positions match TRBD1. The CDR3 sequence is 15 residues long. Germline-derived CDR1 and CDR2 are MNHEY and SMNVEV (reference sequence). V trimming: 4 bases; J trimming: 10 bases; junction bases outside the gene matches: 13.